The subject of this entry is one TCR beta chain. The cohort comprised adults aged 18 to 89 years residing in under 30 US areas. Clinical history reported by participants formed the basis on which cohorts were assigned. Some clones are missing from TCRdb's copy, which holds only in-frame ones; the method was immunoSEQ multiplex PCR. The table records under 250,000 clones, roughly 90% of them present only once. These data originate in a study of blood T cell repertoires in COVID-19. Study-wide context: Material from acute and convalescent COVID-19 was sourced from the United States, Italy and Spain. Sources were T cells, B-cell-depleted T cells, or PBMCs; the material itself was cDNA or gDNA.

CDR1 MDHEN and CDR2 SYDVKM come from the germline V gene. Trimming took off 6 bases at V and 4 bases at J, with 16 bases between the two ends. The CDR3 sequence is 15 residues long. This receptor was taken from a woman in her twenties or thirties with acute COVID-19. Specimen: PBMCs or T cells enriched from blood (not recorded which). This chain uses TRBV28 with TRBJ1-5; no definite D call. DNA for the CDR3: TGTGCCAGCAGCCCTACGGGAGCCTTTAATCAGCCCCAGCATTTT. It specifies CASSPTGAFNQPQHF.